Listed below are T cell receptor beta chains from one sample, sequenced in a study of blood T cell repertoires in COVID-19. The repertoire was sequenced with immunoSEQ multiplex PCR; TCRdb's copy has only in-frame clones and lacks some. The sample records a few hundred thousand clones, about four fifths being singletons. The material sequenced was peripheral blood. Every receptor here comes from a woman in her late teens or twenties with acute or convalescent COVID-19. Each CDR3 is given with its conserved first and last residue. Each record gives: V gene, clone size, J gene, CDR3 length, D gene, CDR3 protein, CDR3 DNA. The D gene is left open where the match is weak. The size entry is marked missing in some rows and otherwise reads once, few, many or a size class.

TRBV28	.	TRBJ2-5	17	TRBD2	CASSSLAGVGAAETQYF	TGTGCCAGCAGCTCACTAGCGGGGGTCGGGGCGGCAGAGACCCAGTACTTC
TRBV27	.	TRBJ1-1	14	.	CASSYPGQNTEAFF	TGTGCCAGCAGTTACCCCGGACAGAACACTGAAGCTTTCTTT
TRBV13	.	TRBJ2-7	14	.	CASSGSGGFYEQYF	TGTGCCAGCAGCGGTTCGGGCGGGTTCTACGAGCAGTACTTC
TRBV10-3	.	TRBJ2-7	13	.	CAISGDTTYEQYF	TGTGCCATCAGTGGGGACACCACCTACGAGCAGTACTTC
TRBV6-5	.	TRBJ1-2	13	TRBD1	CASRPTGHYGYTF	TGTGCCAGCAGGCCGACAGGGCACTATGGCTACACCTTC
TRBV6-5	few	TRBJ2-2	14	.	CASSYSQGTGELFF	TGTGCCAGCAGTTACTCCCAGGGGACCGGGGAGCTGTTTTTT
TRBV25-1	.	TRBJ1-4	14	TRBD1	CASSSGGLGEKLFF	TGTGCCAGCAGTTCAGGGGGGTTGGGGGAAAAACTGTTTTTT
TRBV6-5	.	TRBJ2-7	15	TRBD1	CASRPRQGLGYEQYF	TGTGCCAGCAGACCACGACAGGGGTTAGGCTACGAGCAGTACTTC
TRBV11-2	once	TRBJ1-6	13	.	CASSLAGNSPLHF	TGTGCCAGCAGCTTAGCAGGGAATTCACCCCTCCACTTT
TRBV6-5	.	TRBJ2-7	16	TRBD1	CASSYSSTGSSYEQYF	TGTGCCAGCAGTTACTCGTCGACAGGGAGCTCCTACGAGCAGTACTTC
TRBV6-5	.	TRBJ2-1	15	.	CASSETGTGYNEQFF	TGTGCCAGCAGCGAGACCGGGACTGGGTACAATGAGCAGTTCTTC
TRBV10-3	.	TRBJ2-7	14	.	CATQTGFILNEQYF	TGTGCCACCCAGACAGGTTTTATTCTTAACGAGCAGTACTTC
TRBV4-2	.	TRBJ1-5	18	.	CASSQDNVFVGGGQPQHF	TGTGCCAGCAGCCAAGATAACGTTTTTGTCGGGGGGGGCCAGCCCCAGCATTTT
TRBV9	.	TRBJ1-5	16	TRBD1	CASSPGAGGTNQPQHF	TGTGCCAGCAGCCCCGGGGCAGGGGGAACCAATCAGCCCCAGCATTTT
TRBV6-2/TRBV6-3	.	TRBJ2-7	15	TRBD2	CASSPVWEGSYEQYF	TGTGCCAGCAGTCCCGTTTGGGAGGGCTCCTACGAGCAGTACTTC
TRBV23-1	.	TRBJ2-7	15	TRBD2	CASSQPGTSGYEQYF	TGCGCCAGCAGTCAACCCGGGACTAGCGGCTACGAGCAGTACTTC
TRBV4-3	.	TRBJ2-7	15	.	CASSQDGQPYYEQYF	TGCGCCAGCAGCCAAGATGGACAGCCTTACTACGAGCAGTACTTC
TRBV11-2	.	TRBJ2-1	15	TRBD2	CASSSRTSAYNEQFF	TGTGCCAGCAGCTCACGGACTAGCGCCTACAATGAGCAGTTCTTC
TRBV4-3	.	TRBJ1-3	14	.	CASSQDTSGNTIYF	TGCGCCAGCAGCCAGGACACCTCTGGAAACACCATATATTTT
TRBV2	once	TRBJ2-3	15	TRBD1	CASSNPGGETDTQYF	TGTGCCAGCAGTAACCCAGGGGGAGAAACAGATACGCAGTATTTT
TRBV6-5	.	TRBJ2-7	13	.	CASKPPNSYEQYF	TGTGCCAGCAAGCCGCCAAATTCCTACGAGCAGTACTTC
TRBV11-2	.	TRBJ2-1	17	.	CASSTWKTGNSYNEQFF	TGTGCCAGCAGTACCTGGAAAACAGGGAACTCCTACAATGAGCAGTTCTTC
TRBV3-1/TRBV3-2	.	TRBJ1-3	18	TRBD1	CASSRMTGTGRAGNTIYF	TGTGCCAGCAGCCGTATGACCGGGACAGGGAGAGCTGGAAACACCATATATTTT
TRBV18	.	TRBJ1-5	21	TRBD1	CASSPNVLMPGTGGFSQPQHF	TGTGCCAGCTCACCAAATGTCTTGATGCCCGGGACAGGGGGATTTTCTCAGCCCCAGCATTTT
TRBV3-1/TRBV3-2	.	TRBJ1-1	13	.	CASSQAPGNEAFF	TGTGCCAGCAGCCAAGCTCCCGGGAATGAAGCTTTCTTT
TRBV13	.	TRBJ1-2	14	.	CASSLVGQGYGYTF	TGTGCCAGCAGCTTAGTGGGGCAGGGGTATGGCTACACCTTC
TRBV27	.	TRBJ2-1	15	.	CASSSRESSYNEQFF	TGTGCCAGCAGTTCGCGCGAAAGCTCCTACAATGAGCAGTTCTTC
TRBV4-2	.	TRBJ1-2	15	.	CASSQGGRANYGYTF	TGTGCCAGCAGCCAAGGCGGCAGGGCAAACTATGGCTACACCTTC
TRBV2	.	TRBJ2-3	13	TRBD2	CATILAGTDTQYF	TGTGCCACCATACTAGCGGGCACAGATACGCAGTATTTT
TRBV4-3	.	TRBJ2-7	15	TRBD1	CASSQETGNTYEQYF	TGCGCCAGCAGCCAAGAGACAGGGAACACCTACGAGCAGTACTTC
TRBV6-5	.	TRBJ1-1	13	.	CASTRASGTEAFF	TGTGCCAGCACCCGAGCCTCGGGCACTGAAGCTTTCTTT
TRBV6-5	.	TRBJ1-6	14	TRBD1	CASSRDRVNSPLHF	TGTGCCAGCAGCCGGGACAGGGTGAATTCACCCCTCCACTTT
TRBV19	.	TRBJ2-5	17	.	CASSSVFVQHFQETQYF	TGTGCCAGTAGTTCGGTCTTTGTACAGCATTTCCAAGAGACCCAGTACTTC
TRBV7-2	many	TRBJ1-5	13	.	CASSFKAGPPQHF	TGTGCCAGCAGCTTTAAAGCGGGGCCGCCCCAGCATTTT
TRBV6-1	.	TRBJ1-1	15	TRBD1	CASSEVTGVNTEAFF	TGTGCCAGCAGTGAAGTCACAGGGGTTAACACTGAAGCTTTCTTT
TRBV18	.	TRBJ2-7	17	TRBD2	CASSPPGLAAPNYEQYF	TGTGCCAGCTCACCACCGGGACTAGCGGCTCCCAACTACGAGCAGTACTTC
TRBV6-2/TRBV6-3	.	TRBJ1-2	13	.	CASSFRDWDGYTF	TGTGCCAGCAGCTTCAGGGACTGGGATGGCTACACCTTC
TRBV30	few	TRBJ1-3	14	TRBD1	CAWTWTGSGNTIYF	TGTGCCTGGACCTGGACAGGGTCCGGAAACACCATATATTTT
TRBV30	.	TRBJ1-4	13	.	CAWIQPTNEKLFF	TGTGCCTGGATACAGCCAACTAATGAAAAACTGTTTTTT
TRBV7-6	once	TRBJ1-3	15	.	CASSPRGDAGNTIYF	TGTGCCAGCAGCCCCCGGGGGGACGCTGGAAACACCATATATTTT
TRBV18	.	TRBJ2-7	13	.	CASSPSDGYEQYF	TGTGCCAGCTCACCAAGTGACGGGTACGAGCAGTACTTC
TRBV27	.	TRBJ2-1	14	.	CASSLGSAYNEQFF	TGTGCCAGCAGCCTAGGTTCCGCGTACAATGAGCAGTTCTTC
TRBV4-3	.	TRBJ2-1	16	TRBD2	CASSLLAGASYNEQFF	TGCGCCAGCAGCCTTCTAGCGGGAGCCTCCTACAATGAGCAGTTCTTC